The sequence of this T cell receptor beta chain was determined in a study of blood T cell repertoires in COVID-19. At the level of the study: Samples came from the United States, Italy and Spain, spanning acute and convalescent COVID-19. T cells, B-cell-depleted T cells, or PBMCs supplied cDNA or gDNA.

Looked up from germline, CDR1 is MNHNS and CDR2 is SASEGT. The ends lost 3 bases at V and 4 bases at J; junction bases unmatched: 8. This CDR3 spans 16 amino acids. In the source study's methods: The authors estimated nucleated cell counts from reference gene primer amplification. Clones were read by immunoSEQ multiplex PCR, and TCRdb kept only the in-frame ones, dropping some. V and J calls plus clone size are reproduced from that table; the DNA served to infer D and trimming. This table has approximately 160,000 clones, about 92% appearing once. This TCR derives from a man aged 55-75 years with active or convalescent COVID-19. This chain links TRBV6-1 with TRBJ1-2; 10 positions match TRBD1. The specimen sequenced was peripheral blood. CDR3: CASSDGGTGVVYGYTF. The CDR3 bases are TGTGCCAGCAGTGACGGCGGGACAGGGGTCGTCTATGGCTACACCTTC.